This paragraph covers one TCR beta chain sequence. Antigen specificity is unknown. Naive CD8 cells were CD45RO-negative, positively selected for CCR7, excluding terminally differentiated effector memory CD45RA+ cells. The data derive from a study of shared clonotypes between healthy human individuals. Study-level background: There were three CD4 naive, three CD4 memory, two CD8 naive and one CD8 memory plates per donor. Overall study findings and caveats: Non-shared clonotypes were found to have lower generation probabilities than the clonotypes that were shared by all four of the sorted-subset donors. Researchers sampled only blood; tissue repertoires likely differ.

TCRdb's copy holds only in-frame clones and misses some; the assay was immunoSEQ multiplex PCR. The sample shows roughly 2,000,000 clones, about 95% of them seen only once. The CDR3 contains 15 residues. Germline CDR1 is PRHDT and CDR2 is FYEKMQ (reference sequence). V lost 5 bases to trimming and J lost 0 bases, with 12 bases between them. Sequencing was carried out using naive CD8+ T cells sorted from blood. The source is a man aged 18 to 29 in good health. The chain recombines TRBV13 with TRBJ2-3, with a tentative D call TRBD2 (6 bases). The CDR3 sequence is CASSLGTLSTDTQYF. The CDR3 DNA sequence: TGTGCCAGCAGCCTCGGGACTTTGAGCACAGATACGCAGTATTTT.